The rows below give T cell receptor beta chains drawn from one sample of a study of CD4 T cells in relation to SARS-CoV-2 and coronaviruses. The repertoire was sequenced with immunoSEQ multiplex PCR; TCRdb's copy has only in-frame clones and lacks some. The table shows tens of thousands of clones, with 80% to 90% occurring only once. Source material: memory CD4+ T cells from PBMCs. Receptors were obtained from a human donor in good health. Both conserved end residues are part of each CDR3. D genes are given only for firm matches. Size is stated for part of the rows, as once, few or many counts, or as a class when the clone is expanded.

v_call: TRBV6-5
cdr3_length: 13
j_call: TRBJ2-3
d_call: NA
clone_size: once
cdr3_nt: TGTGCCAGCAGCCGGGACTTTACAGATACGCAGTATTTT
cdr3_aa: CASSRDFTDTQYF

v_call: TRBV28
cdr3_length: 14
j_call: TRBJ2-3
d_call: NA
clone_size: NA
cdr3_nt: TGTGCCAGCACATCACGGGGAGGAGGAGATACGCAGTATTTT
cdr3_aa: CASTSRGGGDTQYF

v_call: TRBV12-3/TRBV12-4
cdr3_length: 13
j_call: TRBJ2-7
d_call: NA
clone_size: few
cdr3_nt: TGTGCCAGCAGTTTCGCCAAGTGGAACGAGCAGTACTTC
cdr3_aa: CASSFAKWNEQYF

v_call: TRBV5-8
cdr3_length: 14
j_call: TRBJ1-5
d_call: NA
clone_size: once
cdr3_nt: TGTGCCAGCAGCTTGGGTAGGGGGGATCAGCCCCAGCATTTT
cdr3_aa: CASSLGRGDQPQHF

v_call: TRBV28
cdr3_length: 16
j_call: TRBJ2-1
d_call: NA
clone_size: NA
cdr3_nt: TGTGCCAGCAGTTTAATCTACTCCGGGACCTCTAGGGCGCAGTTCTTC
cdr3_aa: CASSLIYSGTSRAQFF

v_call: TRBV28
cdr3_length: 17
j_call: TRBJ2-2
d_call: NA
clone_size: NA
cdr3_nt: TGTGCCAGCAGACCGCCCCTCTCTAGCGTGACCACCGGGGAGCTGTTTTTT
cdr3_aa: CASRPPLSSVTTGELFF

v_call: TRBV6-2/TRBV6-3
cdr3_length: 14
j_call: TRBJ2-7
d_call: NA
clone_size: once
cdr3_nt: TGTGCCAGCAGTTATGAGCGGAGCCGCTACGAGCAGTACTTC
cdr3_aa: CASSYERSRYEQYF

v_call: TRBV19
cdr3_length: 14
j_call: TRBJ2-5
d_call: TRBD1
clone_size: NA
cdr3_nt: TGTGCCAGTAGCCCCTGGGACAGGGCGGAGACCCAGTACTTC
cdr3_aa: CASSPWDRAETQYF

v_call: TRBV30
cdr3_length: 14
j_call: TRBJ2-1
d_call: NA
clone_size: NA
cdr3_nt: TGTGCCTGGAGTGTTGGACCCAACCTGGGTGAGCAGTTCTTC
cdr3_aa: CAWSVGPNLGEQFF

v_call: TRBV2
cdr3_length: 11
j_call: TRBJ1-1
d_call: NA
clone_size: NA
cdr3_nt: TGTGCCAGCAGTGCGTACACTGAAGCTTTCTTT
cdr3_aa: CASSAYTEAFF